Each of the 30 T cell receptor beta chains below was sequenced from the same sample in a study of blood T cell repertoires in COVID-19. Assay: immunoSEQ multiplex PCR; the TCRdb copy retains only in-frame clones and omits some. The sample yields 130,000 or so clones, about 76% seen once. Sequenced: peripheral blood. The receptors derive from an older woman with COVID-19, enrolled during active disease.

The rearrangement links TRBV11-2 to TRBJ2-3, with unresolved D. The germline gives CDR1 SGHAT, CDR2 FQNNGV. This CDR3 is 13 amino acids long. The V end was cut by 5 bases, the J end by 5 bases, with 11 bases between. This chain's CDR3 is CASSHSPRDTQYF. CDR3 bases: TGTGCCAGCAGCCATAGCCCCCGAGATACGCAGTATTTT.

The chain links TRBV30 to TRBJ1-4, with D uncertain. The CDR3 spans 14 residues. V gave up 0 bases and J gave up 7 bases, with 12 bases separating them. Germline lookup yields CDR1 GTSNPN and CDR2 SVGIG (reference sequence). The DNA of the CDR3 is TGTGCCTGGAGTGTAAATGCGGCGAGTGAAAAACTGTTTTTT. It is translated as CAWSVNAASEKLFF.

The V gene is TRBV5-1, the J gene TRBJ2-3, with a tentative D call TRBD2 (6 bases). Per the germline V gene, CDR1 is SGHRS and CDR2 is YFSETQ. The CDR3 is 15 amino acids. V lost 6 bases and J 3 bases, leaving 17 bases between the germline ends. The CDR3: CASTQSSRDTDTQYF. CDR3 nucleotide sequence: TGCGCCAGCACCCAGAGTTCGCGGGATACAGATACGCAGTATTTT.

The chain employs TRBV19 and TRBJ1-4, with 9 bases lining up with TRBD1. There are 16 residues in the CDR3. Germline assignment: CDR1 LNHDA and CDR2 SQIVND (reference sequence). The junction had 4 bases not matched to a gene; V was cut back by 5 bases and J by 0 bases. The CDR3 sequence: CASSDWTGATNEKLFF. In DNA, the CDR3 is TGTGCCAGTAGTGATTGGACAGGGGCAACTAATGAAAAACTGTTTTTT. Drawing the rest from reference TRBV19 and TRBJ1-4, the complete variable domain is DGGITQSPKYLFRKEGQNVTLSCEQNLNHDAMYWYRQDPGQGLRLIYYSQIVNDFQKGDIAEGYSVSREKKESFPLTVTSAQKNPTAFYLCASSDWTGATNEKLFFGSGTQLSVL.

The chain couples TRBV7-8 to TRBJ1-4; possible D gene TRBD1, 5 bases. V lost 1 base and J 6 bases, leaving 15 bases between the germline ends. Germline assignment: CDR1 SGHVS and CDR2 FQNEAQ. The CDR3 extends over 16 amino acids. CDR3 in DNA: TGTGCCAGCAGCTTAGTTTCGGGGGTGGGTTATGAAAAACTGTTTTTT. Protein sequence: CASSLVSGVGYEKLFF.

The CDR3 spells CASSYQQGGNEKLFF. The CDR3 coding sequence is TGTGCCAGCAGTTACCAACAGGGGGGTAATGAAAAACTGTTTTTT. V usage is TRBV6-5 and J usage is TRBJ1-4, with 8 positions matching TRBD1. CDR1 and CDR2 (germline): MNHEY, SVGAGI. V trimming: 2 bases; J trimming: 4 bases; junction bases outside the gene matches: 3. The CDR3 contains 15 residues.

The V and J genes are TRBV6-5 and TRBJ1-3; no definite D call. This CDR3 contains 16 residues. Germline CDR1 reads MNHEY; CDR2 reads SVGAGI. V was pared by 2 bases and J by 2 bases, with 13 bases between. For the CDR3, the DNA is TGTGCCAGCAGTTACCCAGGTAACCTGGCTGGAAACACCATATATTTT. The encoded protein is CASSYPGNLAGNTIYF.

V is TRBV30 and J is TRBJ1-1; D not resolved. The CDR3 spans 13 residues. In germline, CDR1 is GTSNPN, CDR2 SVGIG (reference sequence). The germline V and J ends were trimmed by 0 bases and 3 bases, with 8 bases remaining between them. The CDR3 DNA reads as TGTGCCTGGAGTGTACGGAGGCACACTGAAGCTTTCTTT. It specifies CAWSVRRHTEAFF.

This chain connects TRBV5-1 to TRBJ1-4, with D possibly being TRBD1 (6 bases). The germline V and J ends were trimmed by 4 bases and 8 bases, with 21 bases remaining between them. CDR1 SGHRS and CDR2 YFSETQ come from the germline V gene. The CDR3 loop spans 16 amino acids. CDR3 DNA: TGCGCCAGCAGCCGGGGGGCGGCAGGGCCGGGAGAAAAACTGTTTTTT. Translation: CASSRGAAGPGEKLFF.

This chain uses TRBV3-1 (or the pseudogene TRBV3-2) with TRBJ1-6; 8 bases map to TRBD1. Looked up from germline, CDR1 is LGHDT and CDR2 is YNNKEL (reference sequence). The CDR3 is made up of 15 amino acids. Trimming at V came to 3 bases and at J to 7 bases, leaving 5 bases not matched to a gene. CDR3 DNA: TGTGCCAGCAGCCATTCGGACAGGGTAAATTCACCCCTCCACTTT. Translated: CASSHSDRVNSPLHF.

CDR3 amino acids: CASSDQGRYEQYF. For the CDR3, the DNA is TGTGCCAGCAGTGACCAGGGTAGATACGAGCAGTACTTC. J is TRBJ2-7 and V is TRBV25-1; a possible D gene is TRBD1 (5 bases). The V gene lost 3 bases and the J gene lost 4 bases, with 10 bases spanning the gap. The CDR3 covers 13 residues. Germline loops: CDR1 MGHDK, CDR2 SYGVNS.

The rearrangement joins TRBV7-9 to TRBJ1-2; D perhaps matches TRBD1 (5 bases). Germline lookup yields CDR1 SEHNR and CDR2 FQNEAQ (reference sequence). The CDR3 is made up of 15 amino acids. Between the trimmed V and J ends, which lost 1 base and 6 bases, there was a span of 15 bases. CDR3 in DNA: TGTGCCAGCAGCTTAGATGGGTCGGGACTAGATGGCTACACCTTC. This sequence encodes CASSLDGSGLDGYTF.

CDR3 bases: TGTGCCAGTAGTACCCCGCCGGGGAGGGGCACTGAAGCTTTCTTT. Translated: CASSTPPGRGTEAFF. The V call is TRBV19, the J call TRBJ1-1; D possibly corresponds to TRBD1 (5 bases). The CDR3 length is 15 residues. Germline CDR1 and CDR2: LNHDA and SQIVND (reference sequence). V was shortened by 4 bases and J by 4 bases, with 16 bases between the two germline ends.

The V and J genes are TRBV7-9 and TRBJ1-4, with 7 bases fitting TRBD1. The CDR3 contains 17 residues. The ends lost 1 base at V and 1 base at J; junction bases unmatched: 6. Germline CDR1 is SEHNR and CDR2 is FQNEAQ (reference sequence). In nucleotides, the CDR3 is TGTGCCAGCAGCTTAGGAAGCCACAGGGGAACTAATGAAAAACTGTTTTTT. Translation: CASSLGSHRGTNEKLFF. The full variable domain, in which reference TRBV7-9 and TRBJ1-4 provide the parts outside the CDR3, is DTGVSQNPRHKITKRGQNVTFRCDPISEHNRLYWYRQTLGQGPEFLTYFQNEAQLEKSRLLSDRFSAERPKGSFSTLEIQRTEQGDSAMYLCASSLGSHRGTNEKLFFGSGTQLSVL.

The gene calls are TRBV11-2 and TRBJ1-1; no firm D call. Trimming left V 1 base short and J 1 base short, with 7 bases between. Germline V gives CDR1 SGHAT, CDR2 FQNNGV. The length of the CDR3 is 14 residues. The CDR3 loop reads CASSLGAGNTEAFF. CDR3 DNA sequence: TGTGCCAGCAGCTTAGGTGCAGGGAACACTGAAGCTTTCTTT.

This clone was detected once. The CDR3 sequence: CASSVGQVNTEAFF. The CDR3 bases are TGTGCCAGCAGCGTAGGGCAGGTGAACACTGAAGCTTTCTTT. This chain links TRBV9 with TRBJ1-1; D is ambiguous. V lost 0 bases, J lost 0 bases, and 6 bases lay in between. The CDR3 length is 14 residues. Looked up from germline, CDR1 is SGDLS and CDR2 is YYNGEE.

This clone was observed a handful of times. V and J are TRBV4-3 and TRBJ1-5; a weak D match, TRBD1 (6 bases). The V and J ends lost 1 base and 10 bases respectively, with 14 bases between them. Germline values: CDR1 LGHNA, CDR2 YSLEER. This CDR3 is built from 14 residues. CDR3 sequence reads: CASSQGMDRNPQHF. CDR3 nucleotides: TGCGCCAGCAGCCAAGGCATGGACAGAAACCCCCAGCATTTT.

The J gene is TRBJ1-6, the V gene TRBV28, with D uncertain. CDR1 is MDHEN and CDR2 is SYDVKM in the germline V gene. V was cut by 2 bases and J by 9 bases, with 5 bases left in between. CDR3 length: 12 amino acids. The CDR3 reads CASSLGLSPLHF. CDR3 sequence (DNA): TGTGCCAGCAGTTTAGGGCTTTCACCCCTCCACTTT.

The CDR3 DNA sequence: TGTGCCACCAGTGGACCAGGGCGCTACGAGCAGTACTTC. Translation gives CATSGPGRYEQYF. The chain is built from TRBV24-1 and TRBJ2-7; D possibly corresponds to TRBD1 (5 bases). Germline V gene lookup returns CDR1 KGHDR and CDR2 SFDVKD. This CDR3 is built from 13 residues. Trimming took 5 bases from V and 3 from J, leaving 10 bases between them.

V gene TRBV7-3 combines with J gene TRBJ1-6; 7 bases line up with TRBD1. CDR1 SGHTA and CDR2 FQGTGA come from the germline V gene. The CDR3 is made up of 13 amino acids. V shed 5 bases, J shed 12 bases, and the junction held 7 bases outside the gene matches. The CDR3 loop reads CASSERQGGPLHF. In nucleotides, the CDR3 is TGTGCCAGCAGCGAGAGACAGGGAGGACCCCTCCACTTT.

The gene calls are TRBV19 and TRBJ1-5; D remains unclear. The germline gives CDR1 LNHDA, CDR2 SQIVND (reference sequence). The length of the CDR3 is 14 residues. Trimming cost V 6 bases and J 2 bases, with 11 bases left between them. The CDR3 spells CASRRGFGNQPQHF. CDR3 in DNA: TGTGCCAGTAGACGAGGGTTTGGCAATCAGCCCCAGCATTTT.

V gene TRBV2 combines with J gene TRBJ1-2; 8 nucleotides line up with TRBD1. The germline V gene encodes CDR1 SNHLY and CDR2 FYNNEI. The CDR3 spans 12 residues. The J segment lost 7 bases and the V segment lost 10 bases, leaving 8 bases of the junction unmatched. The CDR3 protein is CATSTGVFGYTF. CDR3 nucleotides: TGTGCCACTTCGACAGGGGTCTTTGGCTACACCTTC.

The J gene is TRBJ1-5, the V gene TRBV28, with D perhaps matching TRBD1 (5 bases). This CDR3 has 14 residues. The germline gives CDR1 MDHEN, CDR2 SYDVKM. The V gene lost 7 bases and the J gene lost 4 bases, with 14 bases spanning the gap. CDR3 DNA sequence: TGTGCCAGCACCACAGGTACTTGGAATCAGCCCCAGCATTTT. Translated, it gives CASTTGTWNQPQHF.

The rearrangement uses TRBV5-1 and TRBJ2-2; tentative D call: TRBD2 (6 bases). V lost 1 base to trimming and J lost 6 bases, with 7 bases between them. Germline CDR1 reads SGHRS; CDR2 reads YFSETQ. The CDR3 totals 13 residues. CDR3 coding DNA: TGCGCCAGCAGCTTGAGCGGGTCCGGGGAGCTGTTTTTT. Protein: CASSLSGSGELFF.

In this sample, this clone turned up once. This sequence joins TRBV7-2 and TRBJ2-1, with 13 bases identical to TRBD2. Germline V gene data show CDR1 as SGHTA and CDR2 as FQGNSA. V shed 2 bases, J shed 5 bases, and the junction held 6 bases outside the gene matches. The CDR3 loop spans 17 amino acids. DNA for the CDR3: TGTGCCAGCAGCTTATCACTAGCGGGGGGGCCTAACAATGAGCAGTTCTTC. This sequence encodes CASSLSLAGGPNNEQFF.

The chain uses TRBV9 and TRBJ1-2; possible D gene TRBD1, 5 bases. Germline V CDR1 and CDR2: SGDLS, YYNGEE. There are 17 residues in the CDR3. Trimming took off 0 bases at V and 8 bases at J, with 23 bases between the two ends. Here the CDR3 reads CASSVAPGGTLGWGYTF. In DNA, the CDR3 is TGTGCCAGCAGCGTAGCACCGGGAGGGACGCTGGGATGGGGCTACACCTTC.

This clone has just a few counts. The genes are TRBV5-4 and TRBJ1-1; tentatively, D is TRBD1 (5 bases). The CDR3 loop spans 14 amino acids. Germline V gives CDR1 SGHNT, CDR2 YYREEE (reference sequence). V shed 4 bases and J shed 5 bases, with 15 bases lying between them. In DNA, the CDR3 is TGTGCCAGCAGCCCCTCCGGGACTTATACTGAAGCTTTCTTT. Translation: CASSPSGTYTEAFF.

Concerning this clone itself: The same CDR3 is also encoded by other DNA sequences in this sample. V usage is TRBV3-1 (or the pseudogene TRBV3-2) and J usage is TRBJ2-7; 11 bases agree with TRBD1. CDR1 is LGHDT, CDR2 YNNKEL, per germline (reference sequence). The CDR3 spans 14 residues. Trimming took 4 bases from V and 5 from J; bases not matched to a gene: 4. This CDR3 reads CASSLGTGGNEQYF. The CDR3 bases are TGTGCCAGCAGCCTCGGGACAGGGGGGAACGAGCAGTACTTC.

The rearrangement links TRBV2 to TRBJ1-5, with TRBD1 as a possible D gene (6 bases). CDR3 size: 14 residues. In germline, CDR1 is SNHLY, CDR2 FYNNEI. V was pared by 6 bases and J by 1 base, with 10 bases between. The CDR3 loop is CASSDRTSNQPQHF. The CDR3 DNA reads TGTGCCAGCAGCGACAGGACCAGCAATCAGCCCCAGCATTTT.

V gene TRBV19 combines with J gene TRBJ1-2; a possible D gene is TRBD1 (6 bases). CDR3 length: 14 amino acids. Germline lookup yields CDR1 LNHDA and CDR2 SQIVND (reference sequence). V lost 5 bases and J lost 4, with 14 bases in between. CDR3 in amino acids: CASSPGVRVYGYTF. The CDR3 nucleotides are TGTGCCAGTAGTCCAGGGGTGAGAGTCTATGGCTACACCTTC.